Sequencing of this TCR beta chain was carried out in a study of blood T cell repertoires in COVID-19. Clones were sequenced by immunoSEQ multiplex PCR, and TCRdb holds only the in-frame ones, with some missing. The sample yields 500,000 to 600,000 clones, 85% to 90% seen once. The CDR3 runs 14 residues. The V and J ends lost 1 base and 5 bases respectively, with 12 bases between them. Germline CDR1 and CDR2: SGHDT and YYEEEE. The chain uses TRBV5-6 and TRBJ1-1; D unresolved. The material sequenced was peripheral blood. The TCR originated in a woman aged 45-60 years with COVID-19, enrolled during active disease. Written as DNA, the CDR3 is TGTGCCAGCAGCTTGATGGGAGAAGGAACTGAAGCTTTCTTT. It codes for CASSLMGEGTEAFF. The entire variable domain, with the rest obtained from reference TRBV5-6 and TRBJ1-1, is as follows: DAGVTQSPTHLIKTRGQQVTLRCSPKSGHDTVSWYQQALGQGPQFIFQYYEEEERQRGNFPDRFSGHQFPNYSSELNVNALLLGDSALYLCASSLMGEGTEAFFGQGTRLTVV.